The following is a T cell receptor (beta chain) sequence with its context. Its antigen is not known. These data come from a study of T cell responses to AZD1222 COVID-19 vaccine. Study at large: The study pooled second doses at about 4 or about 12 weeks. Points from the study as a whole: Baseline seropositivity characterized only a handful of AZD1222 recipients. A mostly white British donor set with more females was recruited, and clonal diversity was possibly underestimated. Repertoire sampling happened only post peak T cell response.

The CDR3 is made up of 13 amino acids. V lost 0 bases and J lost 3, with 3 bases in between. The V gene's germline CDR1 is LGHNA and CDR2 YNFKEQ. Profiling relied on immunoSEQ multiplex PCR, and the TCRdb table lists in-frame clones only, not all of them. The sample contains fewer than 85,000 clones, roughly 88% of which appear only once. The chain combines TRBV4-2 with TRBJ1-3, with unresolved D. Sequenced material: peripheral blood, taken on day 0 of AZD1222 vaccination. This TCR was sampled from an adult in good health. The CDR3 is CASSQDHGNTIYF. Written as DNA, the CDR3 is TGTGCCAGCAGCCAAGATCATGGAAACACCATATATTTT.